The T cell receptor beta chain under discussion was sequenced for a study of graft-versus-host responses after intestinal transplantation. Across the whole study: In this cohort, recipients had multivisceral, liver-intestinal, or isolated intestinal transplants.

The table came from immunoSEQ multiplex PCR; TCRdb's copy has only in-frame clones and leaves some out. The table includes about 9,600 clones, less than 90% detected once. Processing released intraepithelial and lamina propria lymphocytes from the graft tissue. The receptor was isolated from a human patient who received an intestinal transplant, so some T cells may come from the graft donor. This specimen was ileum tissue, taken roughly 730 days after intestinal transplantation.

The CDR3 protein is CASKWTGDSPLHF. CDR3 DNA: TGTGCCAGCAAGTGGACAGGGGATTCACCCCTCCACTTT. J is TRBJ1-6 and V is TRBV6-1, with 9 bases matching TRBD1. V gave up 7 bases and J gave up 8 bases; unmatched junction bases: 3. Germline V gene sequence: CDR1 MNHNS, CDR2 SASEGT. The CDR3 length is 13 residues.